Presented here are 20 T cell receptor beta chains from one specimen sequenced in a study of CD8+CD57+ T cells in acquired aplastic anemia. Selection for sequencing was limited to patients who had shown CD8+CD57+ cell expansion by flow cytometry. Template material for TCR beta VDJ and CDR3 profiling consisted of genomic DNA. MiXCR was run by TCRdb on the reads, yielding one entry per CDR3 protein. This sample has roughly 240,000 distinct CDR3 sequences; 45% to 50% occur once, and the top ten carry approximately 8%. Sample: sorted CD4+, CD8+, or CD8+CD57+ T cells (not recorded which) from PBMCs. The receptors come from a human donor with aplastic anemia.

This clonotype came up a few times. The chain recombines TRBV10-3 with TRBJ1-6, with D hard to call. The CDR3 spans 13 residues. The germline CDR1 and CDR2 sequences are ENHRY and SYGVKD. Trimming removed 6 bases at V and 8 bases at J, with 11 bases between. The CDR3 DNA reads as TGTGCCATCAGAGGCGGTAAGGATTCACCCCTCCACTTT. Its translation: CAIRGGKDSPLHF.

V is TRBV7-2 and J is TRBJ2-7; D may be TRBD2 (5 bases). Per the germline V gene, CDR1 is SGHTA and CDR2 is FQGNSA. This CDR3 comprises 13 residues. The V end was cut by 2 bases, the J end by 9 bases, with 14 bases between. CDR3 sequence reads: CASSLTTSTAQYF. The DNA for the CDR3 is TGTGCCAGCAGCTTAACCACTAGTACTGCGCAGTACTTC. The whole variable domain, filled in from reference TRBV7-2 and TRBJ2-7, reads GAGVSQSPSNKVTEKGKDVELRCDPISGHTALYWYRQSLGQGLEFLIYFQGNSAPDKSGLPSDRFSAERTGGSVSTLTIQRTQQEDSAVYLCASSLTTSTAQYFGPGTRLTVT.

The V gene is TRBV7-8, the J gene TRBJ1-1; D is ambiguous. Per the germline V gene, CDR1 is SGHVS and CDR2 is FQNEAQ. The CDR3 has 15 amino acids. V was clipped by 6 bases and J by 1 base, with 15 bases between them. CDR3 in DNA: TGTGCCAGCAGTTTTGCCGACACCAAGAACACTGAAGCTTTCTTT. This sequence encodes CASSFADTKNTEAFF.

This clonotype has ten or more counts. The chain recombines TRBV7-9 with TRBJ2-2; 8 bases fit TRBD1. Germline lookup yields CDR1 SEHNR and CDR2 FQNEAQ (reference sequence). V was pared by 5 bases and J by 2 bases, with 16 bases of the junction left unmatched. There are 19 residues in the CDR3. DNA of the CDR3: TGTGCCAGCAGCCCAGGCCGGACAGGGACCTTACTAAACACCGGGGAGCTGTTTTTT. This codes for CASSPGRTGTLLNTGELFF.

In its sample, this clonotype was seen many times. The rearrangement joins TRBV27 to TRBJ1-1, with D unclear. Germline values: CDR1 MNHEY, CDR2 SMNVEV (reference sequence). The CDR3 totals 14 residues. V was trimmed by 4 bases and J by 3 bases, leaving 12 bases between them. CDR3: CASSYKQSYTEAFF. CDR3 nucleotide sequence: TGTGCCAGCAGTTACAAACAGAGCTACACTGAAGCTTTCTTT.

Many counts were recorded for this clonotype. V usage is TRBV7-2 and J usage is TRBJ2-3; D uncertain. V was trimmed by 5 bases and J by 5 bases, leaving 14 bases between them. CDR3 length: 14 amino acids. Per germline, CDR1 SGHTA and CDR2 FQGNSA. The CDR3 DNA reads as TGTGCCAGCAGCCCAAACAGCCCCGTAGATACGCAGTATTTT. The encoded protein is CASSPNSPVDTQYF.

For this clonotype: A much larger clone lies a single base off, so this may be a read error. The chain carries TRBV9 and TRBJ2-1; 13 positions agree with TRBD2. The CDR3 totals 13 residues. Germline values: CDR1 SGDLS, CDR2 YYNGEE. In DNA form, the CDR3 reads TGTGCCACCGGGACTAGCGGGGAGGGGGAGCAGTCCTTC. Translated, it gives CATGTSGEGEQSF.

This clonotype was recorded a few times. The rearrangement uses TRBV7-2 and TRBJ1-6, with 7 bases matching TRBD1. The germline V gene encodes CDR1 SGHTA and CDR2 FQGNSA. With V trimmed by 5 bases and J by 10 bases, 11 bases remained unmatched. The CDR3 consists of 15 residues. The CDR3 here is CASSPNRGMGSPLHF. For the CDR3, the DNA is TGTGCCAGCAGCCCCAACAGGGGAATGGGGTCACCCCTCCACTTT.

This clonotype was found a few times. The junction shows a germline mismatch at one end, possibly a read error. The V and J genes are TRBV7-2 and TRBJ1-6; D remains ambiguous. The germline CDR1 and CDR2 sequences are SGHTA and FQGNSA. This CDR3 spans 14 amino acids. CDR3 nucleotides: TGCGCCAGCGGCCCAGATCGGGATAGTTCACCCCTCCACTTT. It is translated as CASGPDRDSSPLHF.

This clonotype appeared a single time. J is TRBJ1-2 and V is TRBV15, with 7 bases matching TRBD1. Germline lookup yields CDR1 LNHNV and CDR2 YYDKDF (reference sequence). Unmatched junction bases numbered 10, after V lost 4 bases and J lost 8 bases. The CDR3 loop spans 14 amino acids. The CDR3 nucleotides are TGTGCCACCAGCATCGGGACAGCTGTTAGGGGCTACACCTTC. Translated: CATSIGTAVRGYTF.

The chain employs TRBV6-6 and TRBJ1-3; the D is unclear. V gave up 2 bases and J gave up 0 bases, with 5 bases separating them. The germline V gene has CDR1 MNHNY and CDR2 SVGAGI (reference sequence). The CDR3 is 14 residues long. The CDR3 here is CASSYSLSGNTIYF. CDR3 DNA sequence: TGTGCCAGCAGTTACAGTCTCTCTGGAAACACCATATATTTT.

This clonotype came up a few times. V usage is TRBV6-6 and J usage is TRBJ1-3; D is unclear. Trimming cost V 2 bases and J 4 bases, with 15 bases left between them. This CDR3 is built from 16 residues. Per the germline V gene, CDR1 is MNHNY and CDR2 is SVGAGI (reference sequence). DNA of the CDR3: TGTGCCAGCAGTTACCTTGACTCTCTAGCCGGAAACACCATATATTTT. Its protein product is CASSYLDSLAGNTIYF.

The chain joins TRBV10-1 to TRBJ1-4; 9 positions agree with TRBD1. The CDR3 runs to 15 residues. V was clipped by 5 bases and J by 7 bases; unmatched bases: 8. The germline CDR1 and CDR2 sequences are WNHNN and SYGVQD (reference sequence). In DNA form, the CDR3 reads TGCGCCAGCAGTCATAGGACAGGGGTAGGTGAAAAACTGTTTTTT. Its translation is CASSHRTGVGEKLFF.

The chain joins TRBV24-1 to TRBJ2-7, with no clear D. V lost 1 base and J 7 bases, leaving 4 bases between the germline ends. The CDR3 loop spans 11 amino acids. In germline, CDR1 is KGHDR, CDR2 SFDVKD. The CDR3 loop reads CATSDFAEQYF. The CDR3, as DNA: TGTGCCACCAGTGATTTTGCAGAGCAGTACTTC.

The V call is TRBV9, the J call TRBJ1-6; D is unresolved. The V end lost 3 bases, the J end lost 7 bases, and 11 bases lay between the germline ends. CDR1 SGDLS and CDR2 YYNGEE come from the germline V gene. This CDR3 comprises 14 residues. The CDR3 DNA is TGTGCCAGCAGCGAACAGCTACTCAATTCACCCCTCCACTTT. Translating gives CASSEQLLNSPLHF.

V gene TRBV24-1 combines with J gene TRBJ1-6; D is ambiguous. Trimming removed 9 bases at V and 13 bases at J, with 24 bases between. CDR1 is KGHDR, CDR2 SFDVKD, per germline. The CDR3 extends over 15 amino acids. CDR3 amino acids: CATFLSSPFNHPLHF. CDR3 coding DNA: TGTGCCACCTTCCTAAGCAGTCCTTTTAATCACCCCCTCCACTTT.

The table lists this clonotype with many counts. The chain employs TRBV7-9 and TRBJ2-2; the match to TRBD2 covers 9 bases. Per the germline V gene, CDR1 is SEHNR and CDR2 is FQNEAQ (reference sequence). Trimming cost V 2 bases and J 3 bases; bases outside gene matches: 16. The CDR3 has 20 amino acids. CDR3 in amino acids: CASSLPSGSGSKGDTGELFF. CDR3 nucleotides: TGTGCCAGCAGCTTACCTTCGGGTAGCGGGAGTAAGGGCGACACCGGGGAGCTGTTTTTT.

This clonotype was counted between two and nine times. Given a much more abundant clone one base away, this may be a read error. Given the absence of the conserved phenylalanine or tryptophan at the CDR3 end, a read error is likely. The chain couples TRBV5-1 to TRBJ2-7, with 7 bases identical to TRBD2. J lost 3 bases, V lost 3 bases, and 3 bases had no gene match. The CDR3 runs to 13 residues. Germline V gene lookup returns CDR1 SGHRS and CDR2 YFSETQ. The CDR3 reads CASSWDYIYEQYI. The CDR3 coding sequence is TGCGCCAGCAGCTGGGACTATATCTACGAGCAGTACATC.

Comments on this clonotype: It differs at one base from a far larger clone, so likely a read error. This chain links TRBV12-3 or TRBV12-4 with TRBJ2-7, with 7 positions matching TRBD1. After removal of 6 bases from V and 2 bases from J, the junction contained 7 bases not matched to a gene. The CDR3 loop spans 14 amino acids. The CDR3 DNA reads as TGTGCCAGCAGCCCCGGGACAGAACCCTACGAGCAGTACTTC. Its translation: CASSPGTEPYEQYF.

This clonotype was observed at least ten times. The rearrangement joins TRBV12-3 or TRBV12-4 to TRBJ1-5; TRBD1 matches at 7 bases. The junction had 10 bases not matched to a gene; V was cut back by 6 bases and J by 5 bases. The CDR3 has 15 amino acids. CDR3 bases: TGTGCCAGCAGGACCAACACCGGGACAGATCAGCCCCAGCATTTT. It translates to CASRTNTGTDQPQHF.